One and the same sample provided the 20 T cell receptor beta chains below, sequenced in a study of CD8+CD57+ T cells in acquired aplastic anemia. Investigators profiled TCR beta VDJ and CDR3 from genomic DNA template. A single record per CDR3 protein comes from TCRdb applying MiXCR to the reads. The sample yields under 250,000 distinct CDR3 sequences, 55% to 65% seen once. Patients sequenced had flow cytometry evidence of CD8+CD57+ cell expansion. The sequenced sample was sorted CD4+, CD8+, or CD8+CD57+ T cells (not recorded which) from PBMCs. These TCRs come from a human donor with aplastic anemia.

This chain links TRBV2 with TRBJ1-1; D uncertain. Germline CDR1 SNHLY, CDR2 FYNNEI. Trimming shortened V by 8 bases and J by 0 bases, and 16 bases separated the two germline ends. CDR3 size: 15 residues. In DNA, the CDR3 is TGTGCCAGCGGTACAGTTCGACACATGAACACTGAAGCTTTCTTT. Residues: CASGTVRHMNTEAFF. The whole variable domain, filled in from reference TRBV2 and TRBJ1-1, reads EPEVTQTPSHQVTQMGQEVILRCVPISNHLYFYWYRQILGQKVEFLVSFYNNEISEKSEIFDDQFSVERPDGSNFTLKIRSTKLEDSAMYFCASGTVRHMNTEAFFGQGTRLTVV.

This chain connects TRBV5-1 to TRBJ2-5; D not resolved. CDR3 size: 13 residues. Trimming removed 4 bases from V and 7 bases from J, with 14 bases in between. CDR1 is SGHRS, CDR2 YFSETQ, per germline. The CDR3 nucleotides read TGCGCCAGCAGCCAGGACGGTTCTAGGACCCAGTACTTC. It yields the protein CASSQDGSRTQYF.

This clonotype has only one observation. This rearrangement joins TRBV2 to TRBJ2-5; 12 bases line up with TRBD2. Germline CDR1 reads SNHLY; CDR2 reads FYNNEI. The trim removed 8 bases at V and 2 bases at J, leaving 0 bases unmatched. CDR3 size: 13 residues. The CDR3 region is CASGLAGQETQYF. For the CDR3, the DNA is TGTGCCAGCGGACTAGCGGGACAAGAGACCCAGTACTTC.

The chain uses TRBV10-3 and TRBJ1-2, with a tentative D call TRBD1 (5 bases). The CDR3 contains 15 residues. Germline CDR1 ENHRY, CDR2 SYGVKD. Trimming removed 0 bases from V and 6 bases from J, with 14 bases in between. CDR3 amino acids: CAISESRVGQDGYTF. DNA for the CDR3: TGTGCCATCAGTGAGTCTAGGGTGGGGCAGGATGGCTACACCTTC.

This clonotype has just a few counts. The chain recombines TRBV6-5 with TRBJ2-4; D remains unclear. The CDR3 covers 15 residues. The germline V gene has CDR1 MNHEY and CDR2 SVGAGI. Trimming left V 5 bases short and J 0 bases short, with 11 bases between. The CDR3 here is CASSPHGLAKNIQYF. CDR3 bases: TGTGCCAGCAGTCCTCACGGCTTAGCCAAAAACATTCAGTACTTC.

The CDR3 protein is CASHGGQSSYNEQFF. CDR3 in DNA: TGTGCCTCACACGGAGGGCAGAGCTCCTACAATGAGCAGTTCTTC. This chain joins TRBV10-3 and TRBJ2-1, with D perhaps TRBD2 (6 bases). The CDR3 spans 15 residues. Germline values: CDR1 ENHRY, CDR2 SYGVKD. V dropped 11 bases and J dropped 0 bases, with 17 bases sitting between them.

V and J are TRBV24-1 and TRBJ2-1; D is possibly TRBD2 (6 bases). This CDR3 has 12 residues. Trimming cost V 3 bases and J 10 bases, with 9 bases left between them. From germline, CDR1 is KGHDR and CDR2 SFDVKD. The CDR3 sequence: CATSDRETEQFF. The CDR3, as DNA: TGTGCCACCAGTGATCGGGAGACCGAGCAGTTCTTC.

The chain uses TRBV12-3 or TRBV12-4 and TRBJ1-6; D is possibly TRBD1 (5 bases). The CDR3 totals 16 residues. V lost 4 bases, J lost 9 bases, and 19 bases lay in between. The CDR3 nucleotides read TGTGCCAGCAGTTCTATAGGGACCGGTGGTAGTTCACCCCTCCACTTT. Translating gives CASSSIGTGGSSPLHF.

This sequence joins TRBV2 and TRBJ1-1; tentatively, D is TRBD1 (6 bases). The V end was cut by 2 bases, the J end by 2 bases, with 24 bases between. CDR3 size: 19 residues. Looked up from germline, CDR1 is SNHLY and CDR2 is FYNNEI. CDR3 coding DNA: TGTGCCAGCAGTGAATGGGACCCCAGGGGCGGCAGGGGTAACACTGAAGCTTTCTTT. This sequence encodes CASSEWDPRGGRGNTEAFF.

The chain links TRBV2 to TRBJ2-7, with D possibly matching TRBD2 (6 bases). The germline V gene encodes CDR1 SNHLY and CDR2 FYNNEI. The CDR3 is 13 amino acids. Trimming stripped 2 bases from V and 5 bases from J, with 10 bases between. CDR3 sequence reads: CASSEYGGDEQYF. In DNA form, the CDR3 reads TGTGCCAGCAGTGAATACGGGGGAGACGAGCAGTACTTC.

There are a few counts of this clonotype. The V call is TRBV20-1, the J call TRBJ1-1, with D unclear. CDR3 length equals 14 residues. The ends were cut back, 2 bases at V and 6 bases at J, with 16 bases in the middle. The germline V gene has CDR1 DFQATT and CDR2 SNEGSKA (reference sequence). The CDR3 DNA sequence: TGCAGTGCTAGAAGCGGAGACGTCCCCCCTGAAGCTTTCTTT. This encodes CSARSGDVPPEAFF.

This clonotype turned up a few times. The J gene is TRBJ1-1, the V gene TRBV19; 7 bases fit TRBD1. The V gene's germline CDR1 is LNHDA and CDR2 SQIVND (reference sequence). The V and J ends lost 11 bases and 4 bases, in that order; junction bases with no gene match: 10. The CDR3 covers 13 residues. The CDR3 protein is CAASGTAITEAFF. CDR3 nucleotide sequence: TGTGCCGCCTCCGGGACAGCGATCACTGAAGCTTTCTTT.

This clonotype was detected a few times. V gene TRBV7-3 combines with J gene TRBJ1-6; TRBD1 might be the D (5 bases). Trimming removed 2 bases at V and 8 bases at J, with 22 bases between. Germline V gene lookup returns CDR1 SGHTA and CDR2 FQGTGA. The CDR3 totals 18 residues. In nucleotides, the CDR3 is TGTGCCAGCAGCTTATTGCCCGTTACCGGGGGTAGTGATTCACCCCTCCACTTT. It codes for CASSLLPVTGGSDSPLHF.

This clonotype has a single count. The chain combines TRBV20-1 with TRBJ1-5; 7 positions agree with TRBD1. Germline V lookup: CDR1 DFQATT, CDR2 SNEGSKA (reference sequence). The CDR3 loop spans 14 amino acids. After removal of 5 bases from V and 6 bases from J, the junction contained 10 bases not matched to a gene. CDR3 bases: TGCAGTGCTCTGACAGGGTCGAGCCGTCAGCCCCAGCATTTT. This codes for CSALTGSSRQPQHF.

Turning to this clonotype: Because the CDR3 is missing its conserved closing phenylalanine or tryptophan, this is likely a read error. This CDR3 is CASKGLTLNQPQHL. The CDR3, as DNA: TGTGCCAGCAAGGGCCTGACACTCAATCAGCCCCAGCATCTT. V usage is TRBV2 and J usage is TRBJ1-5; no clear D. Trimming left V 7 bases short and J 3 bases short, with 13 bases between. There are 14 residues in the CDR3. Germline-derived CDR1 and CDR2 are SNHLY and FYNNEI.

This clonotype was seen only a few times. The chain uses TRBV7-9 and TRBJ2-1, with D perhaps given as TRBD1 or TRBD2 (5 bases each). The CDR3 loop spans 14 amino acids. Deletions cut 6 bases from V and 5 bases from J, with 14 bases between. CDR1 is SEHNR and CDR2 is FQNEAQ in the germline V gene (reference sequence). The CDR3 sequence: CASSQGDTNNEQFF. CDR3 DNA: TGTGCCAGCAGTCAGGGAGATACAAACAATGAGCAGTTCTTC.

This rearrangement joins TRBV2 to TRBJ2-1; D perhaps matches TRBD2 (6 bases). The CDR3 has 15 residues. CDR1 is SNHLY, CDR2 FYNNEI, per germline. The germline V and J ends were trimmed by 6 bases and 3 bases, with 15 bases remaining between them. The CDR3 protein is CASREPGLNYNEQFF. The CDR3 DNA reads TGTGCCAGCAGGGAACCGGGACTGAACTACAATGAGCAGTTCTTC.

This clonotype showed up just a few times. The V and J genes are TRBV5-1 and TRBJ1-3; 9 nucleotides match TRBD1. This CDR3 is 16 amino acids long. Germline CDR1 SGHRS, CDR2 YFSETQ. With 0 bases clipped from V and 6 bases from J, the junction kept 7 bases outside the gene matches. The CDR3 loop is CASSLGDRGFENTIYF. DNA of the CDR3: TGCGCCAGCAGCTTGGGCGACAGGGGGTTTGAAAACACCATATATTTT.

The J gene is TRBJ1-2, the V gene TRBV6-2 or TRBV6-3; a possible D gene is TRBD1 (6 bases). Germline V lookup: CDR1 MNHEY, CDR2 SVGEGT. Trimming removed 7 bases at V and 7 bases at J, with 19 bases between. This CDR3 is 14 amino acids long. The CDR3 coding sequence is TGTGCCAGCAACTATGGACAGTTCATTGGTGGCTACACCTTC. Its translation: CASNYGQFIGGYTF.

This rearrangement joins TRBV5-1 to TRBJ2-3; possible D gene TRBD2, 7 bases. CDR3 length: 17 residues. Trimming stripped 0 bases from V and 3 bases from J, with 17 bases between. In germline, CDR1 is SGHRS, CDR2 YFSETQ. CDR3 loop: CASSLASRGGPTDTQYF. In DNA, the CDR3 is TGCGCCAGCAGCTTGGCCTCGAGGGGGGGGCCGACAGATACGCAGTATTTT.